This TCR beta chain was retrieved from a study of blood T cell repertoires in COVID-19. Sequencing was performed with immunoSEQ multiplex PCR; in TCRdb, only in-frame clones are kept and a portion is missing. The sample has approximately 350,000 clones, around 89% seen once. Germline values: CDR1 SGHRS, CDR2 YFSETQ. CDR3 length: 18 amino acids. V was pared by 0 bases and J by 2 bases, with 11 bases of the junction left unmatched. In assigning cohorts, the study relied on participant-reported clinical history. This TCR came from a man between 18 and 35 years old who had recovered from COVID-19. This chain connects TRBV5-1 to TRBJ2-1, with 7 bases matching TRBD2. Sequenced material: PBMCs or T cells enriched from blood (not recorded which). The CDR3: CASSLGPPGAGPYNEQFF. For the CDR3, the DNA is TGCGCCAGCAGCTTGGGACCCCCGGGAGCGGGGCCCTACAATGAGCAGTTCTTC.